Sequencing of this TCR beta chain was carried out in a study of human T cells and chemical hapten exposure. Study at large: Weekly scalp doses of diphenylcyclopropenone were given to patients during the roughly 23-week study. The study, taken as a whole, reports: TCRs whose frequency exceeded 1 in 1000 remained the same following DPC sensitization.

What the library attached to individual cDNA molecules were unique molecular identifiers. Original handling: TCR counts had a median of around 94,000 per sample and spanned roughly 23,224 to 700,000. In TCRdb, the RACE reads were re-called with MiXCR into one record per CDR3 protein. TCRdb's processing, not the authors', yielded these V and J calls. In the table there are around 180,000 distinct CDR3 sequences, 25% to 30% of which are singletons. Comments on this clonotype: Its target is not known.

CDR1 and CDR2 (germline): ENHRY, SYGVKD. The CDR3 is 15 residues long. After removal of 4 bases from V and 8 bases from J, the junction contained 12 bases not matched to a gene. Time point: pre-sensitization, week 0. This sample's treatment: therapeutic diphenylcyclopropenone sensitization with weekly scalp DPC. The chain joins TRBV10-3 to TRBJ1-2; 8 nucleotides agree with TRBD1. Material: whole blood, obtained in connection with sensitization to the hapten diphenylcyclopropenone (DPC). This receptor was taken from a woman aged 25 to 39 with alopecia areata. Some clones in this sample may be carry-over from other donors' samples. The CDR3 loop is CAISGFRDRLRGYTF. DNA of the CDR3: TGTGCCATCAGTGGTTTCCGGGACAGGCTGCGAGGCTACACCTTC.